This entry describes one T cell receptor beta chain. Antigen specificity is unknown. The data derive from a study of cytomegalovirus exposure and HLA in healthy donors. Notes on the study in general: In a later analysis, the majority of CMV-associated beta chains seemingly showed HLA restriction.

The CDR3 totals 16 residues. With V trimmed by 4 bases and J by 4 bases, 10 bases remained unmatched. Germline assignment: CDR1 SGHRS and CDR2 YFSETQ. Use of 60 Vbeta and 13 Jbeta primers characterized the PCR. The repertoire was sequenced with immunoSEQ multiplex PCR; TCRdb's copy has only in-frame clones and lacks some. The sample carries over 150,000 clones, 80% to 90% recorded once. V and J are TRBV5-1 and TRBJ2-3, with 9 bases that match TRBD2. This receptor was identified in a woman in her twenties or thirties in good health and CMV-seropositive. Sample: PBMCs. The CDR3 region has the DNA TGCGCCAGCAGCCTGGGAGTAGCGGGGGCTTCAGATACGCAGTATTTT. It codes for CASSLGVAGASDTQYF.